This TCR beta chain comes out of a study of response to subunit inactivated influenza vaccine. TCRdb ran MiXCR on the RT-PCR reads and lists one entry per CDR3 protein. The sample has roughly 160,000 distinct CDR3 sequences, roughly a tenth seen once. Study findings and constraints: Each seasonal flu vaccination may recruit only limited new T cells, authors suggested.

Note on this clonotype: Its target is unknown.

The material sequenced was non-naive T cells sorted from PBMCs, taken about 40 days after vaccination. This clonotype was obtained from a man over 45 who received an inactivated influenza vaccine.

CDR3 bases: TGCGCCAGCAGAGGACTTCTTCGGAACACTGAAGCTTTCTTT. It yields the protein CASRGLLRNTEAFF. This chain uses TRBV4-1 with TRBJ1-1; D remains unclear. This CDR3 has 14 residues. Germline CDR1 is MGHRA and CDR2 is YSYEKL. V was clipped by 6 bases and J by 1 base, with 12 bases between them.